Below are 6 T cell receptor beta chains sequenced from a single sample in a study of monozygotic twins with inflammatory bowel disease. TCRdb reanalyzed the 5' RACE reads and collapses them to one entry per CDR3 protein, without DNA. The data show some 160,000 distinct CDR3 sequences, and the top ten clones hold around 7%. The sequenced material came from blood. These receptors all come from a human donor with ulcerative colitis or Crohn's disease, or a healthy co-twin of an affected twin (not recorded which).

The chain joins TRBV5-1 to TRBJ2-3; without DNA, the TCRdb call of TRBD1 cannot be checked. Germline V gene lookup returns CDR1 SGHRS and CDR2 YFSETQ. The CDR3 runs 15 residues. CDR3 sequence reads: CASSLGGGRADTQYF.

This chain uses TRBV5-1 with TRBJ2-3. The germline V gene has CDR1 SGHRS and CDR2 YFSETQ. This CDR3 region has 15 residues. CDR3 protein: CASSLGFRAADTQYF. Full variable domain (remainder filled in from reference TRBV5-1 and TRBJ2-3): KAGVTQTPRYLIKTRGQQVTLSCSPISGHRSVSWYQQTPGQGLQFLFEYFSETQRNKGNFPGRFSGRQFSNSRSEMNVSTLELGDSALYLCASSLGFRAADTQYFGPGTRLTVL.

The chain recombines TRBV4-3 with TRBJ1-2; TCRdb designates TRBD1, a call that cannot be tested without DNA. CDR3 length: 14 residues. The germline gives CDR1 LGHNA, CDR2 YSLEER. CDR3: CASSPQLQDSTYTF.

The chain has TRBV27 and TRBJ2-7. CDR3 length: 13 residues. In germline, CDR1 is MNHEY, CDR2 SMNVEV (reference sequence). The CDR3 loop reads CASSLSNGYEQYF.

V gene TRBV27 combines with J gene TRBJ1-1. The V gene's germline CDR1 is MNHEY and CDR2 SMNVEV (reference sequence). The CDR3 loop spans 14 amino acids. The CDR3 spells CASSATHQMGPAFF.

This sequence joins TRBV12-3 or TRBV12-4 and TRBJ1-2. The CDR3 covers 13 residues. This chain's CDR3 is CASSLAYHYGYTF.